This TCR beta chain stems from a study of T cell responses to AZD1222 COVID-19 vaccine. CDR3 size: 15 residues. In germline, CDR1 is SGHTA, CDR2 FQGTGA. Trimming left V 5 bases short and J 1 base short, with 11 bases between. TCRdb keeps only in-frame clones here, not all; method: immunoSEQ multiplex PCR. The sample has about 120,000 clones; about 90% are singletons. The source material was peripheral blood, sampled on day 0 of AZD1222 vaccination. The source is an adult in good health. This chain uses TRBV7-3 with TRBJ2-2, with D possibly TRBD2 on 6 matching bases. The DNA for the CDR3 is TGTGCCAGCAGCGTACTTAGCGGGAACACCGGGGAGCTGTTTTTT. Its protein is CASSVLSGNTGELFF.